This T cell receptor beta chain was captured by sequencing in a study of OX40 agonist ivuxolimab in advanced cancers. Study information: Three patients, one with hepatocellular carcinoma and two with cutaneous melanoma, responded partially.

Assay used: immunoSEQ multiplex PCR; TCRdb lists only in-frame clones, some missing. Here the sample spans more than 85,000 clones, 75% to 95% being singletons. At baseline, cycle 4 day 1, and cycle 7 day 1, blood was sampled. This clone occurred once. This CDR3 has 15 amino acids. Germline loops: CDR1 WSHSY, CDR2 SAAADI. Trimming removed 6 bases from V and 5 bases from J; junction bases left unmatched: 4. The chain couples TRBV10-2 to TRBJ2-2; 12 positions agree with TRBD2. The specimen was CD4+ or CD8+ T cells sorted from blood, collected in a trial of the OX40 agonist ivuxolimab. This clonotype was sampled from an adult with an advanced solid tumor such as melanoma, head and neck, liver or kidney cancer. The DNA of the CDR3 is TGCGCCAGCAGATCCGGGACTAGCGGGACCGGGGAGCTGTTTTTT. Translated: CASRSGTSGTGELFF.